The 22 T cell receptor beta chains given below trace back to one sample, sequenced in a study of blood T cell repertoires in COVID-19. This table comes from immunoSEQ multiplex PCR, and its TCRdb copy is limited to in-frame clones, with some not included. The profile shows hundreds of thousands of clones, 80% to 90% of them singletons. Sequenced: PBMCs or T cells enriched from blood (not recorded which). These receptors all stem from a man aged 25-45 years who had recovered from COVID-19.

This rearrangement joins TRBV14 to TRBJ1-1; D is unresolved. Per the germline V gene, CDR1 is SGHDN and CDR2 is FVKESK. CDR3 size: 13 residues. V was trimmed by 1 base and J by 7 bases, leaving 10 bases between them. The CDR3 is CASSQVGEIEAFF. The CDR3 coding sequence is TGTGCCAGCAGCCAAGTCGGAGAGATTGAAGCTTTCTTT.

The rearrangement uses TRBV28 and TRBJ2-7; D is ambiguous. The length of the CDR3 is 15 residues. Germline V gene lookup returns CDR1 MDHEN and CDR2 SYDVKM. The V end lost 0 bases, the J end lost 2 bases, and 11 bases lay between the germline ends. CDR3 bases: TGTGCCAGCAGTTTATGGGCAACCTCTGCCTACGAGCAGTACTTC. The encoded protein is CASSLWATSAYEQYF.

This rearrangement joins TRBV11-3 to TRBJ2-7, with 10 positions matching TRBD1. Germline CDR1 is SGHNT and CDR2 is YENEEA. Trimming removed 1 base from V and 4 bases from J; junction bases left unmatched: 4. This CDR3 region has 15 residues. CDR3 loop: CASSLAPGQGYEQYF. DNA of the CDR3: TGTGCCAGCAGCTTAGCCCCGGGACAGGGGTACGAGCAGTACTTC.

The rearrangement links TRBV28 to TRBJ2-6; 10 bases fit TRBD1. The CDR3 is 18 amino acids. Unmatched junction bases numbered 8, after V lost 6 bases and J lost 0 bases. Germline CDR1 reads MDHEN; CDR2 reads SYDVKM. CDR3 bases: TGTGCCAGCAGCCCCGGGACAGGGGTTCGCTCTGGGGCCAACGTCCTGACTTTC. This translates into CASSPGTGVRSGANVLTF.

There are a few counts of this clone. The CDR3 region is CASSERTALNYGYTF. The CDR3 region has the DNA TGTGCCAGCAGCGAACGGACAGCTCTGAACTATGGCTACACCTTC. The V call is TRBV4-2, the J call TRBJ1-2; TRBD1 is a possible D gene (6 bases). Between the trimmed V and J ends, which lost 5 bases and 2 bases, there was a span of 15 bases. CDR3 length: 15 residues. Germline values: CDR1 LGHNA, CDR2 YNFKEQ.

This chain connects TRBV10-1 to TRBJ2-1, with 9 bases fitting TRBD2. Looked up from germline, CDR1 is WNHNN and CDR2 is SYGVQD (reference sequence). The J segment lost 6 bases and the V segment lost 4 bases, leaving 4 bases of the junction unmatched. The length of the CDR3 is 14 residues. The CDR3 DNA reads as TGCGCCAGCAGTGGAGCGGGAGGCCTCAATGAGCAGTTCTTC. It codes for CASSGAGGLNEQFF.

The rearrangement uses TRBV7-2 and TRBJ2-5, with 7 nucleotides matching TRBD2. Germline V gene sequence: CDR1 SGHTA, CDR2 FQGNSA. V dropped 0 bases and J dropped 5; count of bases not matched to a gene: 9. The length of the CDR3 is 16 residues. CDR3 loop: CASSLALARSGETQYF. CDR3 DNA sequence: TGTGCCAGCAGCTTAGCACTAGCGAGGAGCGGGGAGACCCAGTACTTC.

The chain joins TRBV3-1 (or the pseudogene TRBV3-2) to TRBJ1-2; D is unresolved. This CDR3 is built from 15 residues. The V gene's germline CDR1 is LGHDT and CDR2 YNNKEL (reference sequence). V was cut by 0 bases and J by 4 bases, with 12 bases left in between. The CDR3 reads CASSQDITDSYGYTF. CDR3 DNA sequence: TGTGCCAGCAGCCAAGATATAACAGATAGCTATGGCTACACCTTC.

The chain links TRBV19 to TRBJ1-2; D is possibly TRBD1 (6 bases). Germline V gene data show CDR1 as LNHDA and CDR2 as SQIVND (reference sequence). V gave up 6 bases and J gave up 0 bases, with 11 bases separating them. The CDR3 covers 14 residues. The CDR3 bases are TGTGCCAGTAGCGGACAGCTAGCTAACTATGGCTACACCTTC. Amino acids: CASSGQLANYGYTF.

This clone was observed a handful of times. The chain recombines TRBV7-9 with TRBJ2-7; 8 positions agree with TRBD2. Unmatched junction bases numbered 14, after V lost 8 bases and J lost 5 bases. The CDR3 totals 15 residues. Germline assignment: CDR1 SEHNR and CDR2 FQNEAQ (reference sequence). CDR3 nucleotide sequence: TGTGCCAGCGCCCGCGGAGCGGGAGTAGCCCACGAGCAGTACTTC. Its translation: CASARGAGVAHEQYF.

The chain is built from TRBV9 and TRBJ2-7; 8 positions agree with TRBD1. CDR3 size: 15 residues. Germline CDR1 SGDLS, CDR2 YYNGEE. V shed 4 bases and J 3 bases; nucleotides not matched to a gene: 9. The CDR3 bases are TGTGCCAGCAGCCCACAGGACAGGGCGGACTACGAGCAGTACTTC. Translated, it gives CASSPQDRADYEQYF.

This CDR3 reads CATSEPGTGLGLDGYTF. Written as DNA, the CDR3 is TGTGCCACCAGTGAGCCCGGGACAGGTTTAGGTCTGGACGGCTACACCTTC. The chain carries TRBV24-1 and TRBJ1-2, with 8 nucleotides matching TRBD1. Germline assignment: CDR1 KGHDR and CDR2 SFDVKD. This CDR3 has 17 residues. Trimming at V came to 4 bases and at J to 8 bases, leaving 17 bases not matched to a gene.

Here the CDR3 DNA reads TGTGCCAGCAGTATTTGGGGACAGGGGAGCCCCCTCCACTTT. Encoded protein: CASSIWGQGSPLHF. The V gene is TRBV27, the J gene TRBJ1-6; 10 bases are shared with TRBD1. The junction had 8 bases not matched to a gene; V was cut back by 5 bases and J by 13 bases. The CDR3 has 14 residues. The germline V gene has CDR1 MNHEY and CDR2 SMNVEV (reference sequence).

V and J are TRBV4-2 and TRBJ2-3, with D possibly matching TRBD2 (5 bases). Germline lookup yields CDR1 LGHNA and CDR2 YNFKEQ. V shed 3 bases and J shed 7 bases, with 17 bases lying between them. This CDR3 is 15 amino acids long. CDR3 residues: CASSQGEKTGNTQYF. As DNA, the CDR3 is TGTGCCAGCAGCCAGGGTGAAAAAACGGGAAATACGCAGTATTTT.

V gene TRBV23-1 combines with J gene TRBJ2-3; TRBD2 agrees at 7 bases. TRBV23-1 is placed among ORFs of uncertain function. V trimming: 3 bases; J trimming: 6 bases; junction bases outside the gene matches: 15. This CDR3 has 17 amino acids. The CDR3 coding sequence is TGCGCCAGCAGTCAGGCGGATTGTACGACTAGCTTCGATACGCAGTATTTT. Its translation: CASSQADCTTSFDTQYF.

Notes on this clone: Other nucleotide sequences in the sample specify the same CDR3. V usage is TRBV27 and J usage is TRBJ2-7, with a weak D call TRBD2 (6 bases). The CDR3 is 14 residues long. The germline gives CDR1 MNHEY, CDR2 SMNVEV (reference sequence). The germline V and J ends were trimmed by 2 bases and 2 bases, with 10 bases remaining between them. The CDR3 DNA follows: TGTGCCAGCAGTTTAGGGCGGGGAACCTACGAGCAGTACTTC. It specifies CASSLGRGTYEQYF.

CDR3 DNA sequence: TGTGCCAGCAGCCAAGATGTAAGGGGCTCGAGGCTCAATCAGCCCCAGCATTTT. Translating it yields CASSQDVRGSRLNQPQHF. The chain is built from TRBV4-2 and TRBJ1-5; D possibly corresponds to TRBD1 (5 bases). Trimming pared 0 bases from V and 3 bases from J, leaving 18 bases between. The germline V gene encodes CDR1 LGHNA and CDR2 YNFKEQ. This CDR3 has 18 amino acids.

The chain joins TRBV5-1 to TRBJ2-1, with D tentatively TRBD2 (6 bases). Trimming cost V 1 base and J 5 bases, with 10 bases left between them. The CDR3 contains 14 residues. The V gene's germline CDR1 is SGHRS and CDR2 YFSETQ. DNA of the CDR3: TGCGCCAGCAGCTTGACGGGAGTTAACAATGAGCAGTTCTTC. Residues: CASSLTGVNNEQFF.

The genes are TRBV28 and TRBJ2-7, with 11 bases lining up with TRBD2. The CDR3 runs 12 residues. V lost 6 bases to trimming and J lost 6 bases; unmatched junction nucleotides: 1. Germline V gene sequence: CDR1 MDHEN, CDR2 SYDVKM. The CDR3 bases are TGTGCCAGCAGACTAGCGGGAGTCGAGCAGTACTTC. Translating it yields CASRLAGVEQYF.

The gene calls are TRBV7-8 and TRBJ1-5; TRBD1 matches at 7 bases. Trimming took 4 bases from V and 5 from J; bases not matched to a gene: 8. Per the germline V gene, CDR1 is SGHVS and CDR2 is FQNEAQ. The CDR3 extends over 15 amino acids. CDR3 region: CASSSEQGSYQPQHF. As DNA, the CDR3 is TGTGCCAGCAGCTCAGAACAGGGGTCCTATCAGCCCCAGCATTTT.

The table lists this clone with a few counts. The V and J genes are TRBV23-1 and TRBJ1-5; no definite D call. TRBV23-1 is labeled an ORF, and its function is uncertain. The CDR3 has 16 amino acids. Trimming removed 8 bases from V and 0 bases from J, with 17 bases in between. CDR3 residues: CASPREETHSNQPQHF. The CDR3, as DNA: TGCGCCAGCCCACGAGAGGAAACTCATAGCAATCAGCCCCAGCATTTT.

This clone was detected only a few times. The CDR3: CATGRGGGGGNEQFF. The CDR3 bases are TGTGCCACCGGCCGGGGCGGCGGGGGGGGAAATGAGCAGTTCTTC. The chain couples TRBV15 to TRBJ2-1; 9 positions agree with TRBD2. CDR3 size: 15 residues. V was clipped by 8 bases and J by 7 bases; unmatched bases: 12. Germline V gene data show CDR1 as LNHNV and CDR2 as YYDKDF (reference sequence).